These 4 T cell receptor beta chains share one sample of origin, sequenced in a study of vaccination and CD4 T cells after COVID-19. The Oncomine TCR Beta short-read assay generated sequence data from the DNA of cultured CD4+ T cells. TCRdb called the PCR reads again in MiXCR, with one record for every CDR3 protein. The table shows roughly 22,000 distinct CDR3 sequences, with about 56% occurring only once. The treatment here: approximately 9-day PBMC culture with coronavirus spike peptide pools or control peptides (ViraFEST assay). These TCRs are of unknown antigen specificity. The sample consisted of CD4+ T cells from blood, cultured in vitro. These receptors originate from a human donor who had recovered from COVID-19.

This clonotype was observed once. The J gene is TRBJ2-1, the V gene TRBV7-9; D perhaps matches TRBD1 (6 bases). Trimming cost V 6 bases and J 5 bases, with 8 bases left between them. Germline V gives CDR1 SEHNR, CDR2 FQNEAQ (reference sequence). The CDR3 has 12 amino acids. In DNA, the CDR3 is TGTGCCAGCAGGCGACAGGACAATGAGCAGTTCTTC. Translated: CASRRQDNEQFF.

The chain is built from TRBV4-2 and TRBJ2-2, with 9 bases aligning to TRBD1. The CDR3 covers 18 residues. V was clipped by 1 base and J by 7 bases; unmatched bases: 13. Germline CDR1 LGHNA, CDR2 YNFKEQ. CDR3 nucleotide sequence: TGTGCCAGCAGCCAAGCCCTACAGGGGGCACTGGAAGGCGGGGAGCTGTTTTTT. As protein: CASSQALQGALEGGELFF.

This chain connects TRBV20-1 to TRBJ2-7; 7 bases align to TRBD1. The CDR3 length is 12 residues. V shed 6 bases, J shed 4 bases, and the junction held 6 bases outside the gene matches. CDR1 and CDR2 from the germline V gene are DFQATT and SNEGSKA (reference sequence). CDR3 coding DNA: TGCAGTGCCCCGGGACAGCCGTACGAGCAGTACTTC. It specifies CSAPGQPYEQYF.

The chain couples TRBV27 to TRBJ1-6; 9 bases are a match to TRBD1. V lost 5 bases to trimming and J lost 7 bases; unmatched junction nucleotides: 9. Germline CDR1 is MNHEY and CDR2 is SMNVEV (reference sequence). This CDR3 is built from 16 residues. For the CDR3, the DNA is TGTGCCAGCAGTCGGACAGGGGCAGGGGGGAATTCACCCCTCCACTTT. Residues: CASSRTGAGGNSPLHF.